The rows below give T cell receptor beta chains drawn from one sample of a study of CD8+ T cells in alopecia areata. Profiling relied on immunoSEQ multiplex PCR, and the TCRdb table lists in-frame clones only, not all of them. The sample includes about 140,000 clones, approximately 90% of them seen just once. Sequencing was performed on CD8+ T cells sorted from blood, taken at week 4, from a patient treated with tofacitinib. The origin of the receptors is a human donor with alopecia areata. CDR3s include the opening cysteine and the closing phenylalanine or tryptophan. The listing skips clone size in some rows; elsewhere it reads once, few, many or a size class.

v_call | clone_size | cdr3_aa
TRBV15 | NA | CATSRGFGLSYEQYF
TRBV30 | NA | CAWRFSGDYNEQFF
TRBV29-1 | NA | CSVESRGGRGATDTQYF
TRBV13 | NA | CASSLAGEDTQYF
TRBV30 | NA | CAWSTGTSFDEQFF
TRBV2 | NA | CASSGGLAAYNEQFF
TRBV4-2 | NA | CASSPGRGANTEAFF
TRBV30 | NA | CAWSVSLSREQYF
TRBV9 | NA | CASSVVAGSSYEQYF
TRBV7-6 | NA | CASSYTLHGDEQFF
TRBV9 | NA | CASSVGLQIGYNEQFF
TRBV27 | NA | CASSRSGAYNEQFF
TRBV27 | NA | CASSAWTGPYNEQFF
TRBV29-1 | NA | CSVVVYEQYF
TRBV7-9 | few | CASSLAFGARDEQYF
TRBV7-7 | NA | CASSLESSTDTQYF
TRBV30 | NA | CAWSFGGDEQYF
TRBV10-2 | NA | CASSESSGQYF
TRBV4-1 | NA | CASSQEGVGRGEQFF
TRBV25-1 | NA | CASSELGEQFF
TRBV7-9 | NA | CASSQVRDRASVGNQPQHF
TRBV5-5 | few | CASSWDSYNEKLFF
TRBV6-1 | NA | CASSPVLAGDYEQYF
TRBV29-1 | NA | CSVEDRADYGYTF
TRBV4-1 | NA | CASSQGVVDPSTDTQYF
TRBV11-2 | NA | CASSLDAPAGRGEETQYF
TRBV29-1 | NA | CSVEGRNGDQETQYF
TRBV4-1 | NA | CASSQAPYESAANVLTF
TRBV27 | NA | CASSLSGSYEQYF
TRBV9 | NA | CASSVASGSYEQYF
TRBV29-1 | NA | CSVVLGFSYEQYF
TRBV30 | NA | CAWSVGYGTSYEQYF
TRBV4-1 | NA | CASSQVLADEKLFF
TRBV4-1 | NA | CASSPGQGVDEQFF
TRBV25-1 | NA | CASGDTEAFF
TRBV4-1 | once | CASSQAPEGRDTEAFF
TRBV7-6 | NA | CASSLEGGEAFF